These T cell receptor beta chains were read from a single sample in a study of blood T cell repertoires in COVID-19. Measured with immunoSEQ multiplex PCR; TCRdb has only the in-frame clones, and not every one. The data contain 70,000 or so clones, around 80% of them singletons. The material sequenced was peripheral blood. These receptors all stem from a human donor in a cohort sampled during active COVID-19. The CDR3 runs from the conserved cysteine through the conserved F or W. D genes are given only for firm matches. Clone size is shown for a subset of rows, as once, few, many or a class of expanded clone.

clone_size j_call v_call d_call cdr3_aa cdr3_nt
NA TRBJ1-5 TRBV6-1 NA CASSEYGVRGSVLPQHF TGTGCCAGCAGTGAATATGGGGTAAGGGGGAGCGTGCTGCCCCAGCATTTT
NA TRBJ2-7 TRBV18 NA CASSPGHSSYEQYF TGTGCCAGCTCACCTGGGCACAGCTCCTACGAGCAGTACTTC
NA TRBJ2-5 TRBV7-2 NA CASSPSRRPPTETQYF TGTGCCAGCAGCCCCTCCCGCAGGCCCCCGACGGAGACCCAGTACTTC
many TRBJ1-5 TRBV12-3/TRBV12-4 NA CASSRSSGQPQHF TGTGCCAGCAGTCGGAGCAGCGGTCAGCCCCAGCATTTT
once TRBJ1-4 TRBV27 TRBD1 CASSRGQARRTNEKLFF TGTGCCAGCAGTAGAGGACAGGCACGTCGAACTAATGAAAAACTGTTTTTT
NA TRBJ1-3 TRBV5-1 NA CASSLEARSGPGNTIYF TGCGCCAGCAGCTTGGAAGCCAGGTCAGGTCCTGGAAACACCATATATTTT
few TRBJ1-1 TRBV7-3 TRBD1 CASSRDRVGTEAFF TGTGCCAGCAGCCGAGACAGGGTTGGCACTGAAGCTTTCTTT
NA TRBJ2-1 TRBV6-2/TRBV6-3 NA CASSYIVDSSYNEQFF TGTGCCAGCAGTTATATCGTCGATAGCTCCTACAATGAGCAGTTCTTC
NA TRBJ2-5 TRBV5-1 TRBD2 CASSLAERLAGGETQYF TGCGCCAGCAGCTTGGCCGAGAGACTAGCGGGAGGAGAGACCCAGTACTTC
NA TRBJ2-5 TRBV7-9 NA CASSLGIGQQETQYF TGTGCCAGCAGCTTGGGAATCGGACAACAAGAGACCCAGTACTTC
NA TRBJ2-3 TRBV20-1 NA CSFQIGDTQYF TGCAGTTTTCAGATCGGGGATACGCAGTATTTT